This paragraph covers one T cell receptor beta chain sequence. Its antigen is still unknown. PBMCs were obtained from 9 to 10 ml fresh peripheral blood. The data stem from a study of T cells in Graves' hyperthyroidism and ophthalmopathy. Study as a whole: Peripheral blood was obtained at initial diagnosis, preceding any treatment.

Notes on the study in general: Most expanded thyroid clonotypes above 0.001 recurred in blood.

Researchers took RNA transcripts and amplified the TCR beta CDR3 regions from them. A set of HTBI primers served as the primers for a first-round RT-PCR of the TCR CDR3. A single record per CDR3 protein comes from TCRdb applying MiXCR to the multiplex PCR reads. Here the sample spans over 500,000 distinct CDR3 sequences, 16% being singletons. The source is a woman in her twenties or thirties with Graves' ophthalmopathy. The sample was blood.

CDR3 region: CASSSPSGSLLDTQYF. The CDR3 DNA reads TGTGCCAGCAGTTCCCCTAGCGGGAGTCTCCTAGATACGCAGTATTTT. V gene TRBV6-1 combines with J gene TRBJ2-3, with TRBD2 identical over 10 bases. Germline CDR1 MNHNS, CDR2 SASEGT. V lost 5 bases, J lost 5 bases, and 10 bases stayed unmatched. The CDR3 spans 16 residues.